The 5 T cell receptor beta chains below come from one sample, sequenced in a study of control samples from healthy donors and cancer patients. Clones were read by immunoSEQ multiplex PCR, and TCRdb kept only the in-frame ones, dropping some. The record lists 150,000 to 200,000 clones, of which the ten most abundant hold roughly 2%. Sequencing used blood. All receptors come from a woman aged 30 to 39 in good health.

V is TRBV5-5 and J is TRBJ2-3; 9 bases map to TRBD2. The germline V gene encodes CDR1 SGHKS and CDR2 YYEKEE (reference sequence). Trimming removed 2 bases from V and 2 bases from J; junction bases left unmatched: 6. CDR3 length equals 16 residues. The CDR3 sequence is CASSFRLAGSTDTQYF. CDR3 DNA: TGTGCCAGCAGCTTTCGCCTAGCGGGGTCCACAGATACGCAGTATTTT. The variable domain in full, completed from reference TRBV5-5 and TRBJ2-3, reads DAGVTQSPTHLIKTRGQQVTLRCSPISGHKSVSWYQQVLGQGPQFIFQYYEKEERGRGNFPDRFSARQFPNYSSELNVNALLLGDSALYLCASSFRLAGSTDTQYFGPGTRLTVL.

The rearrangement links TRBV29-1 to TRBJ1-2; D perhaps matches TRBD1 (6 bases). CDR3 length equals 13 residues. Germline V CDR1 and CDR2: SQVTM, ANQGSEA. V shed 5 bases and J shed 6 bases, with 16 bases lying between them. In DNA form, the CDR3 reads TGCAGCGTTCCCAATACAGGGAGGAATGGCTACACCTTC. Translating gives CSVPNTGRNGYTF.

This chain connects TRBV5-1 to TRBJ1-2; D ambiguous. With 0 bases removed from V and 4 bases from J, the gap between germline ends came to 10 bases. There are 14 residues in the CDR3. Per germline, CDR1 SGHRS and CDR2 YFSETQ. This CDR3 is CASSLEGTVYGYTF. As DNA, the CDR3 is TGCGCCAGCAGCTTGGAGGGAACAGTCTATGGCTACACCTTC.

This chain uses TRBV11-2 with TRBJ2-7, with TRBD1 matching 7 bases. Unmatched junction bases numbered 8, after V lost 1 base and J lost 2 bases. The length of the CDR3 is 16 residues. The germline gives CDR1 SGHAT, CDR2 FQNNGV. CDR3 in DNA: TGTGCCAGCAGCTTAGTAGTTGACAGGGTCCCCTACGAGCAGTACTTC. It specifies CASSLVVDRVPYEQYF.

V is TRBV28 and J is TRBJ2-4; possible D gene TRBD2, 6 bases. Trimming pared 3 bases from V and 1 base from J, leaving 10 bases between. Germline values: CDR1 MDHEN, CDR2 SYDVKM. This CDR3 is built from 15 residues. The CDR3 here is CASSLGGIAKNIQYF. Written as DNA, the CDR3 is TGTGCCAGCAGTTTGGGGGGAATTGCCAAAAACATTCAGTACTTC. Supplemented by reference TRBV28 and TRBJ2-4, the full variable domain reads DVKVTQSSRYLVKRTGEKVFLECVQDMDHENMFWYRQDPGLGLRLIYFSYDVKMKEKGDIPEGYSVSREKKERFSLILESASTNQTSMYLCASSLGGIAKNIQYFGAGTRLSVL.